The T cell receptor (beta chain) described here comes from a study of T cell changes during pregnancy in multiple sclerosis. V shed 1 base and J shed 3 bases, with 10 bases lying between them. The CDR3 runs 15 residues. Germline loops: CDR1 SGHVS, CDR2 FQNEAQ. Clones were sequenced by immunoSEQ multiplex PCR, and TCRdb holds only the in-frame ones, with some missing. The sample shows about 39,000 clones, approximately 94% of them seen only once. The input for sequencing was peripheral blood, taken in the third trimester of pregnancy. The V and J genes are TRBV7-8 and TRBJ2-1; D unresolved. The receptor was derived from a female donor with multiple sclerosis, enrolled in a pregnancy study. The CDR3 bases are TGTGCCAGCAGCTTAGGGGCGCAGGTCTACAATGAGCAGTTCTTC. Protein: CASSLGAQVYNEQFF.